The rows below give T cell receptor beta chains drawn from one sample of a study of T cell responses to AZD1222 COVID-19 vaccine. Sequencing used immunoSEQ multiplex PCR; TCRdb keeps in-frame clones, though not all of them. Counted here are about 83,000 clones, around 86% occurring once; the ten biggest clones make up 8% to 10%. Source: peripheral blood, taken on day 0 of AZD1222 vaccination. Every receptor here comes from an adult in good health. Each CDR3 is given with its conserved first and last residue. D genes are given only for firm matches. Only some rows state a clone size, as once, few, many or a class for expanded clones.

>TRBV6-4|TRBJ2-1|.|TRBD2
CASSLSGSLYDEQFF
TGTGCCAGCAGCCTAAGCGGGAGTTTGTACGATGAGCAGTTCTTC
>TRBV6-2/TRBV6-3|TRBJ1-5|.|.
CASSWTYQPQHF
TGTGCCAGCAGTTGGACTTATCAGCCCCAGCATTTT
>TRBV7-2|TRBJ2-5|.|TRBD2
CASSLVAGGVGETQYF
TGTGCCAGCAGCTTAGTGGCCGGGGGGGTAGGGGAGACCCAGTACTTC
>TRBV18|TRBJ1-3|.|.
CASSPLPPDSLSGNTIYF
TGTGCCAGCTCACCACTCCCCCCGGACAGCCTCTCTGGAAACACCATATATTTT
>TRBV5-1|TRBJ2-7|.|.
CASSLEAYYEQYF
TGCGCCAGCAGCTTGGAAGCGTACTACGAGCAGTACTTC
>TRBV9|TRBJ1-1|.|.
CASSVNREAEAFF
TGTGCCAGCAGCGTAAATCGGGAAGCTGAAGCTTTCTTT
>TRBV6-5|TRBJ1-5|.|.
CASIERGDQPQHF
TGTGCCAGCATCGAGAGGGGGGATCAGCCCCAGCATTTT
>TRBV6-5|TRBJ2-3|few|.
CASSLVGSTSTDTQYF
TGTGCCAGCAGTTTGGTCGGATCCACTAGCACAGATACGCAGTATTTT
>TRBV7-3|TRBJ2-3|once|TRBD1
CASSPQTGVAQYF
TGTGCCAGCAGCCCCCAGACAGGGGTGGCGCAGTATTTT
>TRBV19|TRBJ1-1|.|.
CASMEYRDSGTEAFF
TGTGCCAGTATGGAATACAGGGATAGCGGCACTGAAGCTTTCTTT
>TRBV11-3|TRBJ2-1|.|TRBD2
CASSLDLGFLVTSGRTSYNEQFF
TGTGCCAGCAGCTTAGACTTGGGTTTCTTGGTAACTAGCGGGAGGACATCCTACAATGAGCAGTTCTTC
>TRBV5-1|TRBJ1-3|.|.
CASSNGFGNTIYF
TGCGCCAGCAGTAACGGTTTTGGAAACACCATATATTTT
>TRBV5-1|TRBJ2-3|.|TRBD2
CASSFSGDADTQYF
TGCGCCAGCAGCTTTAGCGGGGATGCAGATACGCAGTATTTT
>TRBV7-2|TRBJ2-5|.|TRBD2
CASSLQREGLETQYF
TGTGCCAGCAGCTTGCAGCGGGAGGGCCTAGAGACCCAGTACTTC
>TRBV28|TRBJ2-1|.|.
CASSWQVDYNEQFF
TGTGCCAGCAGTTGGCAGGTGGACTACAATGAGCAGTTCTTC
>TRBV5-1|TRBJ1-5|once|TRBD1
CASSFTGGGNQPQHF
TGCGCCAGCAGCTTCACAGGGGGGGGCAATCAGCCCCAGCATTTT
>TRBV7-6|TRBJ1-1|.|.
CASSLGQRLTEAFF
TGTGCCAGCAGCTTAGGGCAGCGCCTCACTGAAGCTTTCTTT
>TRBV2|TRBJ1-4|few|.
CASGANAYTTTNEKLFF
TGTGCCAGCGGGGCAAATGCTTACACAACAACTAATGAAAAACTGTTTTTT
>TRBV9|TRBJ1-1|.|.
CASSFQQNTEAFF
TGTGCCAGCAGCTTTCAACAGAACACTGAAGCTTTCTTT
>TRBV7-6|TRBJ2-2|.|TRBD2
CASSLGIPSGANTGELFF
TGTGCCAGCAGCTTAGGCATCCCTAGCGGGGCGAACACCGGGGAGCTGTTTTTT
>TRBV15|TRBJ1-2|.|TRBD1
CATSRDPTGGRGTF
TGTGCCACCAGCAGAGATCCTACAGGGGGCCGCGGCACCTTC
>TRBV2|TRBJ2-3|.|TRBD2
CASTTGTSSTDTQYF
TGTGCCAGCACCACTGGGACTAGCAGCACAGATACGCAGTATTTT